The following is a T cell receptor beta chain sequence with its context. The data stem from a study of blood T cells in healthy people across ages. Through a sample-barcoded 5' primer and a J-beta primer mix, a second PCR was run for roughly 7 to 12 cycles. TCRdb re-analysed the 5' RACE reads in MiXCR, keeping a single row per CDR3 protein. The sample holds about 830,000 distinct CDR3 sequences, roughly 64% seen once. Losses at the gene ends were 5 bases for V and 2 bases for J; bases not matched to a gene: 9. This CDR3 region has 16 residues. Germline lookup yields CDR1 SGHTA and CDR2 FQGNSA. The V and J genes are TRBV7-2 and TRBJ2-1; TRBD2 matches 7 bases. The sequenced sample consisted of blood. The source of this sequence is a man aged 30-40 years in good health. The CDR3 protein is CASSPQTSSTYNEQFF. CDR3 nucleotide sequence: TGTGCCAGCAGCCCACAGACTAGCAGCACCTACAATGAGCAGTTCTTC.